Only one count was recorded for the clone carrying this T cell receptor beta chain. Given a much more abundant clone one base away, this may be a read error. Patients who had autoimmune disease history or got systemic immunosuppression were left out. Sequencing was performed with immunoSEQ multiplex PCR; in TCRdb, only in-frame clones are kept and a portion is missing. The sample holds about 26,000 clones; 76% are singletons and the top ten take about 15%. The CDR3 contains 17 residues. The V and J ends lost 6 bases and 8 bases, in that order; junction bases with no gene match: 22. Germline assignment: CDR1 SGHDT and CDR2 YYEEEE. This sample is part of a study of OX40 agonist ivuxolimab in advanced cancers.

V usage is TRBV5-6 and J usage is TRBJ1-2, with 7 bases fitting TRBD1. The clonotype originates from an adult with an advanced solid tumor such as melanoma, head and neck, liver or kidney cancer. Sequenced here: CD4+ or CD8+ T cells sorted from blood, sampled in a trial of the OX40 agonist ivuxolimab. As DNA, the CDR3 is TGTGCCAGCAACTTAAGTAAAGGGGGCATCCACCGTTCGGGCTACACCTTC. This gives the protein CASNLSKGGIHRSGYTF.